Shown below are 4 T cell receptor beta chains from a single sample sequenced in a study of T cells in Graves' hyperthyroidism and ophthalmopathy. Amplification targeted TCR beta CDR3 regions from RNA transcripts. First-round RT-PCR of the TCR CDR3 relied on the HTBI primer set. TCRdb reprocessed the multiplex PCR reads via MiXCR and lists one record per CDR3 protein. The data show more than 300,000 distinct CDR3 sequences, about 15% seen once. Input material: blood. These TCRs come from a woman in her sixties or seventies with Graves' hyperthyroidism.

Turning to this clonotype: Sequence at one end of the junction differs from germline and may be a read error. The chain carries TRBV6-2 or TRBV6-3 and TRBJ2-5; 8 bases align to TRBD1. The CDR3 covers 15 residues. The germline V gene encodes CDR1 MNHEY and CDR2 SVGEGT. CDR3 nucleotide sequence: TGTGCCGGCAGTCCCCAGGGGGCACACCAAGAGACCCAGTACTTC. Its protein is CAGSPQGAHQETQYF.

This CDR3 reads CESPTGQGVGSNQPQHF. The CDR3 DNA is TGTGAAAGCCCTACCGGGCAGGGGGTAGGGAGCAATCAGCCCCAGCATTTT. The chain joins TRBV6-4 to TRBJ1-5; 7 nucleotides agree with TRBD1. The CDR3 spans 17 residues. CDR1 and CDR2 from the germline V gene are MRHNA and SNTAGT.

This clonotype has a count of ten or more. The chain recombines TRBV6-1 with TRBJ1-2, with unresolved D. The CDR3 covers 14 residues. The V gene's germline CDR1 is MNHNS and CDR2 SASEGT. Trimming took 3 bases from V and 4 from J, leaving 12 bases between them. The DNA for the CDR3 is TGTGCCAGCAGTGAGGAATCCTGGTTCTATGGCTACACCTTC. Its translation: CASSEESWFYGYTF.

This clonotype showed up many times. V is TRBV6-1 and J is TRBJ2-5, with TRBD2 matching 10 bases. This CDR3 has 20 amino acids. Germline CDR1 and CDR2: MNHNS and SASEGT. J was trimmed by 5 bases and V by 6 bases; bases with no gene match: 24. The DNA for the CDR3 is TGTGCCAGCAGGAAGGGGTTTTGGGCTAGCGGGGGCAGGGAGCGGGAGACCCAGTACTTC. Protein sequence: CASRKGFWASGGRERETQYF.